Listed below are T cell receptor beta chains from one sample, sequenced in a study of CD8 T cells in ankylosing spondylitis. TCRdb re-called the 5' RACE reads through MiXCR, storing one row per CDR3 protein. The sample shows 200,000 to 250,000 distinct CDR3 sequences, 18% of them seen only once. Specimen: blood, either unsorted or a sorted T cell fraction (not recorded which). These receptors were taken from a male donor with ankylosing spondylitis. The conserved cysteine and the conserved F or W are not part of the CDR3 here. D genes are given only for firm matches.

V gene: TRBV6-2/TRBV6-3
D gene: -
J gene: TRBJ2-7
CDR3 protein: ASDPGVGGYEQY

V gene: TRBV28
D gene: TRBD2
J gene: TRBJ2-1
CDR3 protein: ALALAGNNEQF

V gene: TRBV12-3/TRBV12-4
D gene: TRBD2
J gene: TRBJ2-7
CDR3 protein: ASSFWTSSYEQY

V gene: TRBV13
D gene: TRBD1
J gene: TRBJ1-6
CDR3 protein: ASSSRDRGNSPLH

V gene: TRBV7-9
D gene: TRBD1
J gene: TRBJ2-5
CDR3 protein: ASSSGTEETQY

V gene: TRBV20-1
D gene: -
J gene: TRBJ1-4
CDR3 protein: SARVAGGFEKLF

V gene: TRBV12-3/TRBV12-4
D gene: -
J gene: TRBJ1-5
CDR3 protein: ASSLGSGEWNQPQH

V gene: TRBV10-3
D gene: -
J gene: TRBJ1-1
CDR3 protein: AISESGGAEAF

V gene: TRBV19
D gene: -
J gene: TRBJ2-2
CDR3 protein: ATTPQGYGTGELF

V gene: TRBV27
D gene: TRBD1
J gene: TRBJ1-1
CDR3 protein: ASSRDRENTEAF

V gene: TRBV30
D gene: -
J gene: TRBJ2-7
CDR3 protein: AWNFGPSSYEQY

V gene: TRBV20-1
D gene: TRBD1
J gene: TRBJ2-7
CDR3 protein: SAARRGRSSYEQY

V gene: TRBV12-3/TRBV12-4
D gene: -
J gene: TRBJ2-6
CDR3 protein: ASSLGGVAAGANVLT

V gene: TRBV12-3/TRBV12-4
D gene: TRBD2
J gene: TRBJ2-3
CDR3 protein: ASSGWGGSTDTQY

V gene: TRBV5-4
D gene: TRBD2
J gene: TRBJ2-7
CDR3 protein: ASSYQGLARTYEQY

V gene: TRBV6-5
D gene: TRBD2
J gene: TRBJ2-1
CDR3 protein: ASSYLAVAGDHNEQF

V gene: TRBV6-1
D gene: TRBD1
J gene: TRBJ2-2
CDR3 protein: ASSPGQGWTGELF

V gene: TRBV13
D gene: -
J gene: TRBJ2-2
CDR3 protein: AATHQGYGSDTGELF

V gene: TRBV12-3/TRBV12-4
D gene: -
J gene: TRBJ2-1
CDR3 protein: ASSLGPGEQF

V gene: TRBV20-1
D gene: TRBD1
J gene: TRBJ2-1
CDR3 protein: SASGTGGRYNEQF

V gene: TRBV5-1
D gene: -
J gene: TRBJ2-3
CDR3 protein: ASRLGGYGADTQY

V gene: TRBV12-3/TRBV12-4
D gene: TRBD1
J gene: TRBJ1-1
CDR3 protein: ASSPGTENTEAF

V gene: TRBV6-2/TRBV6-3
D gene: -
J gene: TRBJ2-7
CDR3 protein: ASSDEKVSYEQY

V gene: TRBV12-3/TRBV12-4
D gene: -
J gene: TRBJ2-3
CDR3 protein: ASSPRGPDTQY

V gene: TRBV6-1
D gene: -
J gene: TRBJ1-1
CDR3 protein: ASSPLGGKEAF

V gene: TRBV5-1
D gene: -
J gene: TRBJ2-3
CDR3 protein: ASSFPVDPSTDTQY

V gene: TRBV4-1
D gene: -
J gene: TRBJ2-7
CDR3 protein: ASSPQGDPLYEQY

V gene: TRBV9
D gene: -
J gene: TRBJ2-3
CDR3 protein: ASSARTASTDTQY

V gene: TRBV25-1
D gene: -
J gene: TRBJ2-6
CDR3 protein: ASSSVTGANVLT

V gene: TRBV12-3/TRBV12-4
D gene: -
J gene: TRBJ2-5
CDR3 protein: ASSLDSGETQY

V gene: TRBV28
D gene: -
J gene: TRBJ1-2
CDR3 protein: ASSLISSEYGYT

V gene: TRBV12-3/TRBV12-4
D gene: -
J gene: TRBJ1-1
CDR3 protein: ASHSSMRTEAF

V gene: TRBV5-1
D gene: TRBD1
J gene: TRBJ1-1
CDR3 protein: ASSLAFVAGQANTEAF

V gene: TRBV24-1
D gene: TRBD2
J gene: TRBJ2-2
CDR3 protein: ATSDSGLAGTGELF

V gene: TRBV29-1
D gene: -
J gene: TRBJ2-5
CDR3 protein: SVEDPAWQETQY

V gene: TRBV12-3/TRBV12-4
D gene: TRBD2
J gene: TRBJ2-7
CDR3 protein: ASSMAGGSTEQY

V gene: TRBV18
D gene: TRBD1
J gene: TRBJ2-7
CDR3 protein: ASSERQGGLYEQY

V gene: TRBV12-3/TRBV12-4
D gene: TRBD2
J gene: TRBJ2-5
CDR3 protein: ASSLGLAGGPWETQY

V gene: TRBV7-9
D gene: -
J gene: TRBJ2-4
CDR3 protein: ASSLMGGEKNIQY

V gene: TRBV7-9
D gene: -
J gene: TRBJ2-5
CDR3 protein: ASSNPEEETQY

V gene: TRBV7-9
D gene: TRBD1
J gene: TRBJ1-1
CDR3 protein: ASSLDRQGSTEAF

V gene: TRBV11-2
D gene: -
J gene: TRBJ2-7
CDR3 protein: ASSLDYESSYEQY

V gene: TRBV20-1
D gene: TRBD2
J gene: TRBJ2-1
CDR3 protein: SARTSGEQF

V gene: TRBV29-1
D gene: TRBD1
J gene: TRBJ1-6
CDR3 protein: SVASEGTENSPLH

V gene: TRBV16
D gene: -
J gene: TRBJ1-5
CDR3 protein: ASSQILGRFEPQH

V gene: TRBV10-3
D gene: TRBD2
J gene: TRBJ2-7
CDR3 protein: AIKTDFEVAGGLEQY

V gene: TRBV12-5
D gene: TRBD1
J gene: TRBJ2-3
CDR3 protein: ASATDRGLDTQY

V gene: TRBV7-9
D gene: -
J gene: TRBJ2-1
CDR3 protein: ASKTGSSSYNEQF

V gene: TRBV6-1
D gene: -
J gene: TRBJ2-7
CDR3 protein: ASKGVGIEQY